The subject of this entry is one T cell receptor (beta chain). This clonotype was seen only a few times. The target of this receptor is not known. Germline is not matched at one junction end, which may reflect a read error. Every donor was a healthy Caucasian. The twin cohort consisted of three pairs of female monozygotic twins, all aged roughly 18 to 29 years. Miltenyi CD45RO+ enrichment and human naive T-cell isolation kits were used to isolate memory (CD45RO+) and naive T cells from PBMC. This sample was included in a study of identical twins (dated by TCRdb to 2015 to 2016). Study-level background: The study deep-sequenced TCR alpha and beta repertoires from monozygotic twins, unrelated adults of various ages and cord blood to test whether fetal clonotypes persist. To rule out contamination, the twin experiments were replicated at different times with different library preparation protocols.

From cysteine to phenylalanine, the CDR3 is 15 amino acids long. Just the 45-base CDR3 DNA is kept, in frame starting at base 1. The germline V gene gives CDR1 as MNHEY and CDR2 as SVGAGI. The paper's findings and limits, for the study overall: Fewer insertions were carried by abundant cord blood beta clonotypes; a weaker similar trend was observed in young adult naive repertoires, while no such trend was observed in memory repertoires. Because the same donors could not be followed over many years, conclusions were based on cross-sectional statistical analysis. Invariant T cells such as MAIT and iNKT could partly confound zero-insertion analyses, although diverse VJ usage argued against such confounding for most clonotypes. Excess twin sharing in beta out-of-frame sequences was weaker because fewer shared sequences lowered the signal-to-noise ratio. Compared with coincidental sharing between unrelated individuals, out-of-frame TCR alpha sequences shared between twins had an excess of sequences with low generation probability. Recombination models systematically underestimated out-of-frame TCR alpha sharing in monozygotic twins but agreed with sharing between unrelated individuals.

The library was prepared using 5' RACE. Sequenced using an Illumina HiSeq 2000. Template switching introduced a universal primer binding site; the final cDNA contained a unique molecular identifier, enabling accurate counting of TCR cDNA molecules. Specific primers in the conserved constant-segment region were used to synthesize first-strand cDNA for TCR alpha and beta chains. Each cDNA library was double barcoded, with a SMART-Mk sample barcode plus Illumina barcodes, to control for contamination. TruSeq adapter sequences along with Illumina sample barcodes were introduced in two successive PCR steps. The TCR alpha and beta cDNA libraries were sequenced on the Illumina HiSeq platform using custom primers. In the authors' own workflow: MiGEC was used to process raw reads and extract unique molecular identifiers, and MiXCR was used to find CDR3 positions. Recombination models were inferred per individual with the repgenHMM and IGoR tools using an EM algorithm. The tcR package in R was used for shared clonotype analysis, with sharing normalized by the product of cloneset sizes. To study raw recombination without the effects of thymic and clonal selection, out-of-frame nonproductive sequences were analyzed. TCRdb's own reprocessing of the public reads used fastp at Q25 and MiXCR and kept productive beta chains. Each entry is one CDR3 protein sequence, shown with its most common DNA and genes. TCRdb, not the authors, supplied the V and J calls. The sample contains fewer than 250,000 distinct CDR3 sequences, about 7.5% of them found a single time. Of the sample, around 1.8% falls within the top ten clones.

These same data were also listed under a study on yellow fever vaccine responses in identical twins. The second source states: According to the authors, in identical twins the way T cells responded to vaccination appeared partly convergent and partly personalized. In identical twins, the study followed T cell clones that responded to the vaccine with precision.

The V gene is TRBV6-5 and the J gene is TRBJ1-1, with TRBD1 tentatively as D gene (6 bases match). The receptor was isolated from a woman under 30 in good health. The sequenced material came from memory (CD45RO+) T cells sorted from blood. The cell subset or site label corresponds to: CD45RO+ enriched T cells. In nucleotide form, the sequence is TGTGCCAGCCGTTACAGGGAGTACATGAACACTGAAGCTTTCTTT. Its translation is CASRYREYMNTEAFF.